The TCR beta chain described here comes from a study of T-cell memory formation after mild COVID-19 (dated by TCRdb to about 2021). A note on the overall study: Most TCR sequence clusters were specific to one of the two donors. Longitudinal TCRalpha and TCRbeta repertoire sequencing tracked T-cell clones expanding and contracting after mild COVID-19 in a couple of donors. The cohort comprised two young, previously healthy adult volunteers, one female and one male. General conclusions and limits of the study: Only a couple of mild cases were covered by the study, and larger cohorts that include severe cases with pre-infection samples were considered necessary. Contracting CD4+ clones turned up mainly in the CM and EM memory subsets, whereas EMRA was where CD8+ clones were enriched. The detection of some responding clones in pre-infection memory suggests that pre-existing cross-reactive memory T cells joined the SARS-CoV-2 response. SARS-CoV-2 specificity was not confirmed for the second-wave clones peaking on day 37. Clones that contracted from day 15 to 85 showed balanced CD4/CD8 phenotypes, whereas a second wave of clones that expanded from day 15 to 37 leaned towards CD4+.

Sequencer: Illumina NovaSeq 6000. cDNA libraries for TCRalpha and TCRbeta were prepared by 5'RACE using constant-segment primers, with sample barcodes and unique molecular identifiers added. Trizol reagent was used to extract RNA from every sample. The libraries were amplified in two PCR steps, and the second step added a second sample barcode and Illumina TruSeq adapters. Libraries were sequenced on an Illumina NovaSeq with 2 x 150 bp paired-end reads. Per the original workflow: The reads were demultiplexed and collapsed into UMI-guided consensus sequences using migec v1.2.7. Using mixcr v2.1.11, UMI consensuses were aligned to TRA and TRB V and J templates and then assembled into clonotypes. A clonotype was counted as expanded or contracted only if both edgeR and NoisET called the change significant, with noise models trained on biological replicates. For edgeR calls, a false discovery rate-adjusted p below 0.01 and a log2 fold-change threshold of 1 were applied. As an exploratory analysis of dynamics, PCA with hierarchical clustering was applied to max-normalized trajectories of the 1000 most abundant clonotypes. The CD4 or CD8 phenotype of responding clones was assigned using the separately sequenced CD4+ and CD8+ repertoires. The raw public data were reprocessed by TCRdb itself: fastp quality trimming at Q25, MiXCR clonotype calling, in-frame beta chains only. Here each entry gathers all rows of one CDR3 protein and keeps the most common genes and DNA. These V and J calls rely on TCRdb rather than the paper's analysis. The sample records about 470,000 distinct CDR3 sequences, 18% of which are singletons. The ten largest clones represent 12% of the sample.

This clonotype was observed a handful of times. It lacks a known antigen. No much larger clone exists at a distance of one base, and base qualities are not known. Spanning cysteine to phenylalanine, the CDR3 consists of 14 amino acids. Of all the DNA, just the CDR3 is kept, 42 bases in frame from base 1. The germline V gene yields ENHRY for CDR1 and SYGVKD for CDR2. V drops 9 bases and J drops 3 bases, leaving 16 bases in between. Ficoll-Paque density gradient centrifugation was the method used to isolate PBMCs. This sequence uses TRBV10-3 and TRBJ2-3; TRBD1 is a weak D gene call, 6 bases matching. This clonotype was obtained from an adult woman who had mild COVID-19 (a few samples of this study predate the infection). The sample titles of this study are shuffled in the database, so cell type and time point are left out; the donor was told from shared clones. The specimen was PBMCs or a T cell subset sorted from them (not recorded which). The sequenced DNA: TGTGCCATTTCCCGCGCGCAGGGGACAGATACGCAGTATTTT. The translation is CAISRAQGTDTQYF.